Sequencing of this T cell receptor beta chain was carried out in a study of blood T cell repertoires in COVID-19. At the level of the study: Material from acute and convalescent COVID-19 was sourced from the United States, Italy and Spain. PBMCs, B-cell-depleted T cells, or T cells were the source of the cDNA or gDNA that made up the material.

Deletions cut 6 bases from V and 0 bases from J, with 8 bases between. This CDR3 has 13 amino acids. The germline V gene encodes CDR1 KGHSH and CDR2 LQKENI. Generated by immunoSEQ multiplex PCR, the TCRdb table keeps only in-frame clones and is missing some. The profile shows over 85,000 clones, about 85% of them singletons. V gene TRBV18 combines with J gene TRBJ1-1; D gene unclear. The sequence came from a woman aged 70 to 79 with acute or convalescent COVID-19. What was sequenced was peripheral blood. The chain's CDR3 is CASSPTMNTEAFF. CDR3 nucleotides: TGTGCCAGCTCCCCGACTATGAACACTGAAGCTTTCTTT.